These 23 T cell receptor beta chains originate from one sample sequenced in a study of blood T cell repertoires in COVID-19. Clones were sequenced by immunoSEQ multiplex PCR, and TCRdb holds only the in-frame ones, with some missing. The sample includes about 210,000 clones, less than 90% of them seen just once. Sample: PBMCs or T cells enriched from blood (not recorded which). These receptors originate from a woman under 40 who had been exposed to COVID-19.

This clone was recorded once. The CDR3 DNA follows: TGTGCCAGCGGGGGCCCCACCGCCGGGGAGCTGTTTTTT. This codes for CASGGPTAGELFF. The chain carries TRBV3-1 (or the pseudogene TRBV3-2) and TRBJ2-2, with a weak D call TRBD1 (6 bases). CDR1 and CDR2 (germline): LGHDT, YNNKEL (reference sequence). V was clipped by 8 bases and J by 6 bases, with 13 bases between them. CDR3 length equals 13 residues.

The chain combines TRBV14 with TRBJ2-2; no clear D. Germline V gene data show CDR1 as SGHDN and CDR2 as FVKESK. The CDR3 extends over 12 amino acids. Trimming left V 4 bases short and J 3 bases short, with 3 bases between. The CDR3 bases are TGTGCCAGCAGCCGCGACACCGGGGAGCTGTTTTTT. Translation gives CASSRDTGELFF.

The V call is TRBV12-5, the J call TRBJ1-1, with D possibly being TRBD1 (5 bases). This CDR3 comprises 14 residues. Germline CDR1 and CDR2: LGHNT and FRNRAP. Trimming shortened V by 1 base and J by 5 bases, and 11 bases separated the two germline ends. CDR3 DNA sequence: TGTGCTAGTGGTTTGGGCAGGGAGGGAACTGAAGCTTTCTTT. It translates to CASGLGREGTEAFF. Together with reference TRBV12-5 and TRBJ1-1, the CDR3 gives the full variable domain: DARVTQTPRHKVTEMGQEVTMRCQPILGHNTVFWYRQTMMQGLELLAYFRNRAPLDDSGMPKDRFSAEMPDATLATLKIQPSEPRDSAVYFCASGLGREGTEAFFGQGTRLTVV.

The chain is built from TRBV5-4 and TRBJ1-4; D ambiguous. Germline V gene sequence: CDR1 SGHNT, CDR2 YYREEE (reference sequence). Between the trimmed V and J ends, which lost 0 bases and 8 bases, there was a span of 14 bases. This CDR3 has 15 residues. CDR3 in DNA: TGTGCCAGCAGCTTGGCTCCCCGCACGGGGGAAAAACTGTTTTTT. Translating it yields CASSLAPRTGEKLFF.

Regarding this clone: Relative to the germline gene, one junction end is altered; a read error may explain this. The chain has TRBV2 and TRBJ1-1; 11 bases are a match to TRBD1. The CDR3 covers 15 residues. Germline CDR1 is SNHLY and CDR2 is FYNNEI. This CDR3 reads CASREGTGGTTEAFF. CDR3 sequence (DNA): TGTGCCAGCAGGGAAGGGACAGGGGGTACCACTGAAGCTTTCTTT.

The CDR3: CASSQEPPGSNEQFF. CDR3 in DNA: TGCGCCAGCAGCCAAGAACCCCCAGGAAGCAATGAGCAGTTCTTC. The rearrangement uses TRBV4-1 and TRBJ2-1; D not resolved. This CDR3 is built from 15 residues. CDR1 is MGHRA, CDR2 YSYEKL, per germline. With 0 bases removed from V and 6 bases from J, the gap between germline ends came to 12 bases.

The rearrangement joins TRBV4-1 to TRBJ2-7, with TRBD2 as a possible D gene (6 bases). CDR1 and CDR2 (germline): MGHRA, YSYEKL. This CDR3 has 15 residues. The V end lost 3 bases, the J end lost 7 bases, and 19 bases lay between the germline ends. CDR3 loop: CASSQHKLASLEQYF. The CDR3 DNA sequence: TGCGCCAGCAGCCAGCACAAACTAGCTTCTTTGGAGCAGTACTTC.

Here the CDR3 reads CASSPGLAGSGANVLTF. The DNA for the CDR3 is TGTGCCAGCAGCCCAGGACTAGCGGGGTCTGGGGCCAACGTCCTGACTTTC. The V gene is TRBV3-1 (or the pseudogene TRBV3-2), the J gene TRBJ2-6; TRBD2 agrees at 12 bases. The CDR3 is made up of 17 amino acids. V dropped 4 bases and J dropped 1; count of bases not matched to a gene: 2. Germline CDR1 LGHDT, CDR2 YNNKEL (reference sequence).

V gene TRBV19 combines with J gene TRBJ2-7; D gene ambiguous. Trimming stripped 3 bases from V and 0 bases from J, with 6 bases between. Germline CDR1 reads LNHDA; CDR2 reads SQIVND (reference sequence). The CDR3 is 13 amino acids. In nucleotides, the CDR3 is TGTGCCAGTAGTATTTACAACTCCTACGAGCAGTACTTC. Residues: CASSIYNSYEQYF.

This rearrangement joins TRBV6-5 to TRBJ2-1; 12 bases fit TRBD2. The CDR3 has 15 residues. Germline values: CDR1 MNHEY, CDR2 SVGAGI. After removal of 7 bases from V and 8 bases from J, the junction contained 9 bases not matched to a gene. CDR3 loop: CASTAGLAGLDEQFF. The DNA of the CDR3 is TGTGCCAGCACTGCCGGACTAGCGGGGTTGGATGAGCAGTTCTTC.

V gene TRBV2 combines with J gene TRBJ2-5; 7 nucleotides match TRBD1. CDR3 length equals 14 residues. Unmatched junction bases numbered 3, after V lost 5 bases and J lost 0 bases. Germline lookup yields CDR1 SNHLY and CDR2 FYNNEI. CDR3 DNA: TGTGCCAGCAGTCCGGGACAGTACCAAGAGACCCAGTACTTC. This sequence encodes CASSPGQYQETQYF.

The rearrangement uses TRBV5-4 and TRBJ2-2; 7 positions agree with TRBD1. This CDR3 comprises 15 residues. V was pared by 2 bases and J by 5 bases, with 6 bases of the junction left unmatched. The V gene's germline CDR1 is SGHNT and CDR2 YYREEE (reference sequence). The CDR3 DNA sequence: TGTGCCAGCAGCTTACAGGGGTCAGGAACCGGGGAGCTGTTTTTT. This translates into CASSLQGSGTGELFF.

J is TRBJ2-3 and V is TRBV27; 9 nucleotides align to TRBD1. CDR1 is MNHEY, CDR2 SMNVEV, per germline (reference sequence). The CDR3 loop spans 14 amino acids. V shed 6 bases and J 1 base; nucleotides not matched to a gene: 2. The CDR3 sequence: CASRRTGGTDTQYF. The DNA for the CDR3 is TGTGCCAGCAGGCGGACAGGGGGCACAGATACGCAGTATTTT.

This clone was recorded once. The V call is TRBV19, the J call TRBJ2-2; TRBD2 might be the D (5 bases). V shed 9 bases and J shed 5 bases, with 16 bases lying between them. CDR1 and CDR2 from the germline V gene are LNHDA and SQIVND (reference sequence). This CDR3 contains 14 residues. CDR3 loop: CASSMEVATGELFF. The CDR3 DNA sequence: TGTGCCAGCTCAATGGAGGTGGCAACCGGGGAGCTGTTTTTT.

This chain links TRBV5-1 with TRBJ1-4; 7 bases align to TRBD1. The germline V gene encodes CDR1 SGHRS and CDR2 YFSETQ. With V trimmed by 5 bases and J by 2 bases, 6 bases remained unmatched. The CDR3 runs 15 residues. In nucleotides, the CDR3 is TGCGCCAGCAGTCGGACAGGTGGGACTAATGAAAAACTGTTTTTT. Translation gives CASSRTGGTNEKLFF.

The J gene is TRBJ2-7, the V gene TRBV12-5, with D possibly matching TRBD1 (6 bases). CDR3 length equals 15 residues. V lost 2 bases and J lost 5, with 16 bases in between. Germline CDR1 reads LGHNT; CDR2 reads FRNRAP. The CDR3 DNA follows: TGTGCTAGTGGTTTGTTCCTTCAGGGGTCCCACGAGCAGTACTTC. Translating gives CASGLFLQGSHEQYF.

The rearrangement links TRBV6-5 to TRBJ2-1; the match to TRBD1 covers 7 bases. Germline CDR1 and CDR2: MNHEY and SVGAGI. The length of the CDR3 is 13 residues. The junction had 13 bases not matched to a gene; V was cut back by 5 bases and J by 15 bases. The CDR3 nucleotides read TGTGCCAGCAGTACATACCGGGACAGCTCATCGTTCTTC. Amino acid sequence: CASSTYRDSSSFF.

V and J are TRBV5-1 and TRBJ2-3, with D possibly being TRBD2 (6 bases). Germline V gene data show CDR1 as SGHRS and CDR2 as YFSETQ. The CDR3 loop spans 17 amino acids. Trimming left V 3 bases short and J 5 bases short, with 22 bases between. The CDR3 loop is CASSSGDRATAIDTQYF. CDR3 sequence (DNA): TGCGCCAGCAGCTCGGGGGATCGGGCCACAGCGATAGATACGCAGTATTTT.

The J gene is TRBJ1-5, the V gene TRBV5-1; no definite D call. The CDR3 length is 14 residues. V lost 0 bases and J lost 3, with 7 bases in between. Germline-derived CDR1 and CDR2 are SGHRS and YFSETQ. The DNA of the CDR3 is TGCGCCAGCAGCTTGGATAGTCCCAATCAGCCCCAGCATTTT. Translating gives CASSLDSPNQPQHF.

The sample holds a few counts of this clone. The chain uses TRBV2 and TRBJ1-6; D unresolved. Deletions cut 2 bases from V and 4 bases from J, with 6 bases between. This CDR3 spans 14 amino acids. The germline V gene has CDR1 SNHLY and CDR2 FYNNEI. The CDR3 here is CASSELQYNSPLHF. The CDR3 DNA reads TGTGCCAGCAGTGAACTTCAGTATAATTCACCCCTCCACTTT.

This clone was seen a handful of times. The chain joins TRBV15 to TRBJ1-2; 9 bases are shared with TRBD1. Germline-derived CDR1 and CDR2 are LNHNV and YYDKDF (reference sequence). The CDR3 runs 17 residues. J lost 0 bases, V lost 4 bases, and 9 bases had no gene match. In DNA, the CDR3 is TGTGCCACCAGCACCCGCCGGGGACAGGGAGCTAACTATGGCTACACCTTC. It yields the protein CATSTRRGQGANYGYTF.

This chain connects TRBV9 to TRBJ1-4; possibly TRBD1 for D (5 bases). Germline loops: CDR1 SGDLS, CDR2 YYNGEE. The CDR3 has 15 amino acids. V was trimmed by 2 bases and J by 5 bases, leaving 13 bases between them. This chain's CDR3 is CASSVLDTVNEKLFF. In nucleotides, the CDR3 is TGTGCCAGCAGCGTCCTGGACACGGTGAATGAAAAACTGTTTTTT.

This chain joins TRBV19 and TRBJ1-2, with a tentative D call TRBD1 (6 bases). V lost 7 bases, J lost 8 bases, and 20 bases lay in between. The CDR3 extends over 14 amino acids. Germline CDR1 LNHDA, CDR2 SQIVND (reference sequence). The CDR3, as DNA: TGTGCCAGTACCGCAGGGGCGATACCTATGGGCTACACCTTC. Translation: CASTAGAIPMGYTF.